This T cell receptor beta chain was recovered during a study of shared clonotypes between healthy human individuals. About the study: Three plates each covered CD4 naive and memory; CD8 naive two, CD8 memory one.

This CDR3 contains 15 residues. The J segment lost 7 bases and the V segment lost 3 bases, leaving 5 bases of the junction unmatched. From germline, CDR1 is SNHLY and CDR2 FYNNEI. General observations from the study: Represented diversity (both genetic and exposure-history) was limited by the small number of donors.

This clone was recorded a few times. Its antigen is unidentified. The sample carries other DNA sequences with the same CDR3. TCRdb's table, derived via immunoSEQ multiplex PCR, lists solely in-frame clones and lacks some. The sample contains hundreds of thousands of clones, around 78% of which appear only once. This sequence was found in a woman younger than 45 in good health. What was sequenced was memory CD4+ T cells sorted from blood. Subset indicated: CD45RA-negative fraction. This rearrangement joins TRBV2 to TRBJ2-1; 11 positions match TRBD2. The CDR3 protein is CASSDQLAGVNEQFF. Written as DNA, the CDR3 is TGTGCCAGCAGTGACCAACTAGCGGGAGTTAATGAGCAGTTCTTC.